The clone carrying this T cell receptor beta chain was detected ten times or more. The length of the CDR3 is 13 residues. Germline CDR1 reads GTSNPN; CDR2 reads SVGIG (reference sequence). V gave up 2 bases and J gave up 5 bases, with 12 bases separating them. This sample was taken from a study of T cells in Graves' hyperthyroidism and ophthalmopathy. Stable Graves' hyperthyroidism denoted no ophthalmopathy progression over 18 months. What was amplified from RNA transcripts were TCR beta CDR3 regions. In the first-round RT-PCR of the TCR CDR3, the HTBI primer set was used. MiXCR, run by TCRdb on the multiplex PCR reads, gives a single entry per CDR3 protein. The sample carries some 510,000 distinct CDR3 sequences, less than 25% recorded once.

The chain uses TRBV30 and TRBJ1-1, with a weak D call TRBD1 (5 bases). Sequenced: blood. The receptor comes from a man aged 18 to 29 with Graves' hyperthyroidism. Here the CDR3 reads CAWSLLGVTEAFF. DNA of the CDR3: TGTGCCTGGAGTTTACTGGGGGTTACTGAAGCTTTCTTT.